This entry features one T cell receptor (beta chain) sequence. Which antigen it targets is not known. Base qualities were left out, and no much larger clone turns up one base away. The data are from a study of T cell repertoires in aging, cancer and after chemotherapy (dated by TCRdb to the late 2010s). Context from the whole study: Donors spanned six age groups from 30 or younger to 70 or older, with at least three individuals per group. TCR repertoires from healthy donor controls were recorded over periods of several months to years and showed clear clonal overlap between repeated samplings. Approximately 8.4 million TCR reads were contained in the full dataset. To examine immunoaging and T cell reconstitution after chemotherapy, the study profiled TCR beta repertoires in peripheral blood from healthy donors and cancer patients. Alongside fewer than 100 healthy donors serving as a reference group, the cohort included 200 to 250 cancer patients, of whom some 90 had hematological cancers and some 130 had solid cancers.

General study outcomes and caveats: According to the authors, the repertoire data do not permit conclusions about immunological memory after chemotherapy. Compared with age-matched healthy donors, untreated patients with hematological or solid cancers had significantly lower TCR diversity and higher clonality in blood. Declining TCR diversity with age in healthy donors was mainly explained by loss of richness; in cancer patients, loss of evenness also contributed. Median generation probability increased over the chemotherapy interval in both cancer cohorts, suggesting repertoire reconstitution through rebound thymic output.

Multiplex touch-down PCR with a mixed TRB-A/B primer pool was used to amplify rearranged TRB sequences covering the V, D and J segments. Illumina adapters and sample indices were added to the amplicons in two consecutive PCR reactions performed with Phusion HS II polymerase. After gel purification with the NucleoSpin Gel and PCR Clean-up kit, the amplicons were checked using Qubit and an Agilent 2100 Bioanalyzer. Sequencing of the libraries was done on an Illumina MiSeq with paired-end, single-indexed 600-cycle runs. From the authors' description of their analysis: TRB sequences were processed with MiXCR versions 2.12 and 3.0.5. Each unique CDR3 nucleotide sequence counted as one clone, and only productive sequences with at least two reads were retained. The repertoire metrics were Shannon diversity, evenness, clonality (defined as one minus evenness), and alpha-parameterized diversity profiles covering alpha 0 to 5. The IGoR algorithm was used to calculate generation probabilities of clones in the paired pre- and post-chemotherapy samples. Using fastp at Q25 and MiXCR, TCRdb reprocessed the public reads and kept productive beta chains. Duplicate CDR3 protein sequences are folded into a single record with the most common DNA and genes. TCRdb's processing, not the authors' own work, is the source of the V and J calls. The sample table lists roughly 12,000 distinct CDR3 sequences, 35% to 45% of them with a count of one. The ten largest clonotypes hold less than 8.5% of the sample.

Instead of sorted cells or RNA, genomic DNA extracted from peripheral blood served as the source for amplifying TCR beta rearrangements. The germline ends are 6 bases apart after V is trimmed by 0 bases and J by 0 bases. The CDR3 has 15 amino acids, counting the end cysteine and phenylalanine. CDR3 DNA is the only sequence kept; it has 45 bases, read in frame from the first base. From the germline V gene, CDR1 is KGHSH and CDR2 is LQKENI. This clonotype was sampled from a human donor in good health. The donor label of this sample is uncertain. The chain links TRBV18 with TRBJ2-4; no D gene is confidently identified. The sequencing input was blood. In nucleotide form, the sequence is TGTGCCAGCTCACCACCGACGGTAGCCAAAAACATTCAGTACTTC. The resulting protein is CASSPPTVAKNIQYF.